Listed here are 21 T cell receptor beta chains from one sample, sequenced in a study of cytomegalovirus exposure and HLA in healthy donors. Both 60 Vbeta primers and 13 Jbeta primers went into the PCR. Method: immunoSEQ multiplex PCR; TCRdb's copy keeps in-frame clones and lacks some. The data show 100,000 to 150,000 clones, under 90% seen once. Source material: PBMCs. These receptors originate from a woman aged 40-49 years in good health and CMV-seropositive.

The chain combines TRBV27 with TRBJ2-5; a possible D gene is TRBD2 (6 bases). Germline V gene lookup returns CDR1 MNHEY and CDR2 SMNVEV (reference sequence). V gave up 6 bases and J gave up 3 bases, with 11 bases separating them. This CDR3 contains 13 residues. For the CDR3, the DNA is TGTGCCAGCAGGCCAGGAGGGGAAGAGACCCAGTACTTC. Residues: CASRPGGEETQYF.

The chain joins TRBV7-9 to TRBJ1-1; TRBD1 is a possible D gene (5 bases). Germline assignment: CDR1 SEHNR and CDR2 FQNEAQ (reference sequence). The V and J ends lost 4 bases and 4 bases respectively, with 7 bases between them. The CDR3 runs to 12 residues. The CDR3: CASSSGITEAFF. The CDR3, as DNA: TGTGCCAGCAGCTCAGGGATCACTGAAGCTTTCTTT.

This chain joins TRBV6-1 and TRBJ2-3; tentative D call: TRBD1 (5 bases). Germline CDR1 reads MNHNS; CDR2 reads SASEGT. Trimming left V 4 bases short and J 3 bases short, with 5 bases between. The CDR3 is 12 amino acids. The CDR3 sequence: CASSGQTDTQYF. The CDR3 DNA sequence: TGTGCCAGCAGTGGACAGACAGATACGCAGTATTTT.

V is TRBV18 and J is TRBJ2-7, with a possible D match to TRBD1 (5 bases). The CDR3 has 15 residues. CDR1 is KGHSH and CDR2 is LQKENI in the germline V gene. The V gene lost 2 bases and the J gene lost 1 base, with 12 bases spanning the gap. CDR3: CASSPYSDSSYEQYF. DNA for the CDR3: TGTGCCAGCTCACCATATTCTGACAGTTCCTACGAGCAGTACTTC.

The chain combines TRBV5-1 with TRBJ2-7; D is undetermined. Trimming left V 2 bases short and J 0 bases short, with 12 bases between. Germline V gives CDR1 SGHRS, CDR2 YFSETQ. The CDR3 covers 15 residues. The CDR3 DNA sequence: TGCGCCAGCAGCTTATTTTCTAGTAGCTCCTACGAGCAGTACTTC. The encoded protein is CASSLFSSSSYEQYF.

V gene TRBV18 combines with J gene TRBJ2-1; 7 nucleotides align to TRBD2. After removal of 5 bases from V and 2 bases from J, the junction contained 3 bases not matched to a gene. Per the germline V gene, CDR1 is KGHSH and CDR2 is LQKENI. The CDR3 is 14 amino acids. The CDR3 region is CASSSSGAYNEQFF. DNA for the CDR3: TGTGCCAGCTCATCCAGCGGGGCCTACAATGAGCAGTTCTTC.

This chain uses TRBV7-3 with TRBJ2-7, with 11 bases identical to TRBD2. The CDR3 has 16 amino acids. V was clipped by 1 base and J by 5 bases; unmatched bases: 7. Looked up from germline, CDR1 is SGHTA and CDR2 is FQGTGA. CDR3 sequence: CASSLNSGRAPHEQYF. The CDR3 DNA is TGTGCCAGCAGCTTAAATAGCGGGAGGGCCCCCCACGAGCAGTACTTC. The variable domain in full, with the rest retrieved from reference TRBV7-3 and TRBJ2-7, is GAGVSQTPSNKVTEKGKYVELRCDPISGHTALYWYRQSLGQGPEFLIYFQGTGAADDSGLPNDRFFAVRPEGSVSTLKIQRTERGDSAVYLCASSLNSGRAPHEQYFGPGTRLTVT.

This clone occurred a few times. The V call is TRBV4-1, the J call TRBJ2-1; 7 positions agree with TRBD2. The CDR3 contains 16 residues. The J segment lost 0 bases and the V segment lost 4 bases, leaving 6 bases of the junction unmatched. Germline CDR1 reads MGHRA; CDR2 reads YSYEKL. The CDR3 loop is CASSPLGEGSYNEQFF. The CDR3 DNA sequence: TGCGCCAGCAGCCCACTGGGGGAGGGCTCCTACAATGAGCAGTTCTTC.

V is TRBV9 and J is TRBJ2-3, with 11 bases aligning to TRBD2. The CDR3 spans 17 residues. Germline V CDR1 and CDR2: SGDLS, YYNGEE. With V trimmed by 1 base and J by 4 bases, 8 bases remained unmatched. In nucleotides, the CDR3 is TGTGCCAGCAGCGTAATTTCTAGCGGGAGGTGGGCAGATACGCAGTATTTT. Encoded protein: CASSVISSGRWADTQYF. Drawing the rest from reference TRBV9 and TRBJ2-3, the complete variable domain is DSGVTQTPKHLITATGQRVTLRCSPRSGDLSVYWYQQSLDQGLQFLIQYYNGEERAKGNILERFSAQQFPDLHSELNLSSLELGDSALYFCASSVISSGRWADTQYFGPGTRLTVL.

This rearrangement joins TRBV19 to TRBJ2-4; 8 nucleotides line up with TRBD2. With 3 bases clipped from V and 6 bases from J, the junction kept 13 bases outside the gene matches. CDR3 length: 17 amino acids. Germline V gene data show CDR1 as LNHDA and CDR2 as SQIVND (reference sequence). In DNA, the CDR3 is TGTGCCAGTAGTATTTTGGGGACTAGGTGGGGAGGAAACATTCAGTACTTC. Amino acids: CASSILGTRWGGNIQYF.

CDR3 sequence: CASSLGTGWNQPQHF. The CDR3 DNA reads TGCGCCAGCAGCTTGGGGACAGGGTGGAATCAGCCCCAGCATTTT. The chain uses TRBV5-1 and TRBJ1-5; the match to TRBD1 covers 8 bases. This CDR3 is built from 15 residues. Per germline, CDR1 SGHRS and CDR2 YFSETQ. The V segment lost 0 bases and the J segment 4 bases; nucleotides outside the gene matches: 3.

The gene calls are TRBV18 and TRBJ1-6; 9 bases fit TRBD1. This CDR3 is built from 15 residues. Unmatched junction bases numbered 5, after V lost 5 bases and J lost 6 bases. Germline CDR1 KGHSH, CDR2 LQKENI. Written as DNA, the CDR3 is TGTGCCAGCTCAGCCGGGGACAGGGTTAATTCACCCCTCCACTTT. It translates to CASSAGDRVNSPLHF.

The chain couples TRBV4-2 to TRBJ2-1; D may be TRBD2 (5 bases). CDR1 LGHNA and CDR2 YNFKEQ come from the germline V gene. V shed 0 bases and J shed 8 bases, with 11 bases lying between them. The length of the CDR3 is 14 residues. DNA for the CDR3: TGTGCCAGCAGCCAAGAGTACGCGGGCCATGAGCAGTTCTTC. This encodes CASSQEYAGHEQFF.

This sequence joins TRBV7-6 and TRBJ2-5; the D gene is possibly TRBD1 (5 bases). V shed 2 bases and J shed 1 base, with 11 bases lying between them. Germline-derived CDR1 and CDR2 are SGHVS and FNYEAQ. The CDR3 sequence is 15 residues long. The CDR3 DNA reads TGTGCCAGCAGCTTACTAGGACAACCCCAAGAGACCCAGTACTTC. Protein sequence: CASSLLGQPQETQYF. Looking up the rest from reference TRBV7-6 and TRBJ2-5 gives the full variable domain: GAGVSQSPRYKVTKRGQDVALRCDPISGHVSLYWYRQALGQGPEFLTYFNYEAQQDKSGLPNDRFSAERPEGSISTLTIQRTEQRDSAMYRCASSLLGQPQETQYFGPGTRLLVL.

The CDR3 here is CASRGRENTEAFF. In nucleotides, the CDR3 is TGTGCCAGCAGGGGGAGAGAGAACACTGAAGCTTTCTTT. This chain uses TRBV25-1 with TRBJ1-1, with unresolved D. The germline V gene encodes CDR1 MGHDK and CDR2 SYGVNS. The CDR3 is 13 residues long. V lost 6 bases, J lost 1 base, and 9 bases lay in between.

V usage is TRBV9 and J usage is TRBJ1-1; 12 nucleotides match TRBD1. Germline V gives CDR1 SGDLS, CDR2 YYNGEE. There are 16 residues in the CDR3. V gave up 3 bases and J gave up 5 bases; unmatched junction bases: 8. The CDR3 DNA sequence: TGTGCCAGCAGCGCAACCGGGACAGGGGGCGGGACTGAAGCTTTCTTT. It yields the protein CASSATGTGGGTEAFF.

V gene TRBV4-3 combines with J gene TRBJ1-3; unclear D gene. This CDR3 region has 18 residues. From germline, CDR1 is LGHNA and CDR2 YSLEER. V was clipped by 4 bases and J by 0 bases, with 19 bases between them. CDR3 protein: CASSPYTGVLDSGNTIYF. In nucleotides, the CDR3 is TGCGCCAGCAGCCCATATACGGGAGTCTTGGACTCTGGAAACACCATATATTTT.

The genes are TRBV6-1 and TRBJ1-5; 8 nucleotides agree with TRBD1. Germline V gene lookup returns CDR1 MNHNS and CDR2 SASEGT. The CDR3 runs to 15 residues. V shed 4 bases and J 3 bases; nucleotides not matched to a gene: 5. CDR3: CASSGTGGFNQPQHF. The CDR3 DNA reads TGTGCCAGCAGTGGTACAGGGGGGTTCAATCAGCCCCAGCATTTT.

The chain combines TRBV6-6 with TRBJ1-2; D uncertain. This CDR3 region has 15 residues. CDR1 MNHNY and CDR2 SVGAGI come from the germline V gene (reference sequence). V lost 2 bases to trimming and J lost 7 bases, with 17 bases between them. The CDR3 coding sequence is TGTGCCAGCAGTTACCGTGGACGGGTAGCGGGTGGCTACACCTTC. Protein product: CASSYRGRVAGGYTF.

This clone showed up just a few times. CDR3 nucleotide sequence: TGTGCCAGCAGCGTAGGCCTAGCGGGAGAATCCGAGCAGTACTTC. Translation gives CASSVGLAGESEQYF. The chain has TRBV9 and TRBJ2-7, with 10 bases fitting TRBD2. CDR3 length: 15 residues. CDR1 and CDR2 from the germline V gene are SGDLS and YYNGEE. V was clipped by 0 bases and J by 6 bases; unmatched bases: 6.

The V call is TRBV7-9, the J call TRBJ2-7; D possibly corresponds to TRBD1 (6 bases). The V and J ends lost 4 bases and 1 base respectively, with 14 bases between them. The CDR3 contains 15 residues. Germline V lookup: CDR1 SEHNR, CDR2 FQNEAQ (reference sequence). The CDR3 sequence: CASSSHTGLSYEQYF. The CDR3, as DNA: TGTGCCAGCAGCTCGCATACAGGGTTGTCCTACGAGCAGTACTTC.